The clone carrying this T cell receptor beta chain was counted a few times. Its target is unknown. Sequencing targeted expressed TCRB transcripts, as all isolated RNA had been reverse transcribed. Clones were read by immunoSEQ multiplex PCR, and TCRdb kept only the in-frame ones, dropping some. Among 240,000 or so clones listed, roughly 14% were seen once. The data were obtained in a study of beta chain features in type 1 diabetes. Study background: On cell yields, gender and age, patients and healthy donors were similar. Across every sample, about 110 million sorted cells were examined in total. Study-wide results and limits: Shorter TCRB CDR3s, moderately but significantly so, marked every one of the four CD4+ subsets in Type 1 diabetes patients. It was possible that PCR favored shorter templates, equally so in patients and controls.

V was trimmed by 0 bases and J by 2 bases, leaving 17 bases between them. The CDR3 has 17 residues. In germline, CDR1 is SGHRS, CDR2 YFSETQ. The receptor's source is a man aged 30-40 years with type 1 diabetes. The chain couples TRBV5-1 to TRBJ1-2; D is undetermined. Sequencing input: naive CD4+ T cells from blood. As DNA, the CDR3 is TGCGCCAGCAGCTTGGCCGGCGGAGGAGGGTTAAACTATGGCTACACCTTC. Encoded protein: CASSLAGGGGLNYGYTF.